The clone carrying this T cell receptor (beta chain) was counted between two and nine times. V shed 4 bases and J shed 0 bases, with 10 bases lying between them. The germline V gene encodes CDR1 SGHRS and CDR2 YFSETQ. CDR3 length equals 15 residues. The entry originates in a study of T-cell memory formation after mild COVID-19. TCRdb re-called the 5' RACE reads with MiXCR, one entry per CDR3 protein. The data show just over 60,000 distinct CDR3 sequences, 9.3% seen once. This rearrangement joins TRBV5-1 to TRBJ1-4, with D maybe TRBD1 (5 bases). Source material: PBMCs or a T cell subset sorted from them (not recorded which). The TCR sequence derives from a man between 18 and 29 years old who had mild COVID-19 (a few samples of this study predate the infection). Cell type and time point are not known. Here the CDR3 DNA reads TGCGCCAGCAGCACGCAGGGTGCAACTAATGAAAAACTGTTTTTT. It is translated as CASSTQGATNEKLFF.